This T cell receptor beta chain was found in a study of CD8 T cells in Susac syndrome. Random-hexamer reverse transcription was applied to roughly 0.45 to 1 ug RNA. An immunoSEQ multiplex PCR generated amplified TCR beta CDR3 products spanning 54 Vbeta and 13 Jbeta. TCRdb fed the immunoSEQ multiplex PCR reads into MiXCR, producing one record per CDR3 protein. The sample yields approximately 140,000 distinct CDR3 sequences, 94% seen once. The CDR3 spans 16 residues. The germline V gene has CDR1 SEHNR and CDR2 FQNEAQ (reference sequence). The V segment lost 4 bases and the J segment 8 bases; nucleotides outside the gene matches: 13.

This sequence originates from a human donor in good health. The rearrangement links TRBV7-9 to TRBJ2-1; 8 bases fit TRBD2. The sequenced sample consisted of CD8+ T cells from PBMCs. The CDR3 bases are TGTGCCAGCAGCTCGGTTAAGCGGGAGAGGGGAGATGAGCAGTTCTTC. The encoded protein is CASSSVKRERGDEQFF.